Here is one T cell receptor (beta chain) with its context. The target antigen is unknown. A much larger clone differs from this one at a single base, so this may be a read error. Per the germline V gene, CDR1 is DFQATT and CDR2 is SNEGSKA (reference sequence). V gave up 7 bases and J gave up 3 bases; unmatched junction bases: 4. The CDR3 loop spans 12 amino acids. These data are taken from a study of Graves' ophthalmopathy and Graves' hyperthyroidism. About the study: In this cohort's terms, stable hyperthyroidism meant no ophthalmopathy by 18 months of follow-up. Study findings and constraints: Most expanded clonotypes in thyroid above 0.001 frequency also showed up in blood. Built on 13 signatures, a model told ophthalmopathy apart from stable hyperthyroidism with approximately 85% sensitivity and approximately 81% specificity. Sensitivity of around 64% and specificity of roughly 78% were achieved by the model that predicted ophthalmopathy progression.

Amplification of the TCR beta CDR3 regions used RNA transcripts (as template). HTBI primers were employed in first-round RT-PCR, then a second-round multiplex PCR followed. TCRdb analysed the multiplex PCR reads with MiXCR anew, one entry per CDR3 protein. The repertoire consists of about 590,000 distinct CDR3 sequences, with under 45% occurring once and the leading ten covering around 4.6%. The receptor comes from an adult man with Graves' hyperthyroidism. The sample taken for sequencing was peripheral blood or thyroid tissue (not recorded which). The chain couples TRBV20-1 to TRBJ1-1; 8 bases fit TRBD1. The CDR3 region is CSGRTGYTEAFF. CDR3 in DNA: TGCAGTGGCAGGACAGGGTACACTGAAGCTTTCTTT.